This T cell receptor beta chain was documented in a study of PD-1 blockade in classical Hodgkin lymphoma. As concerns this clone: Its antigen remains unidentified.

The time point was: cycle 4 day 1 (C4D1), after 5 to 7 weeks of nivolumab. Each and every patient relapsed after autologous stem cell transplantation, and patients got differing brentuximab vedotin exposure. Germline V CDR1 and CDR2: SGHRS, YFSETQ. V lost 0 bases and J lost 3, with 6 bases in between. The CDR3 runs 14 residues. Whole-study results and caveats: At C4D1, TCR diversity had climbed significantly for CD4+ cells, though not for CD8+ cells. Newly diagnosed patients reportedly had lower baseline TCR diversity than healthy donors. Individuals who commenced nivolumab within less than 1 year of ASCT were excluded. Complete responders entered with baseline diversity on par with newly diagnosed patients, the results showed.

Using immunoSEQ multiplex PCR, the repertoire was profiled, and TCRdb retains in-frame clones only, with some absent. The data show some 95,000 clones, over 75% seen once. The source material was peripheral blood mononuclear cells (PBMCs), sampled before the fourth cycle of nivolumab. The V gene is TRBV5-1, the J gene TRBJ2-2; D remains ambiguous. The TCR originated in a human donor with classical Hodgkin lymphoma. The CDR3: CASSLGVYTGELFF. Here the CDR3 DNA reads TGCGCCAGCAGCTTGGGGGTATACACCGGGGAGCTGTTTTTT.